What follows are 7 T cell receptor beta chains derived from one specimen sequenced in a study of TIL therapy for anti-PD-1-resistant metastatic lung cancer. This was the immunoSEQ v3 assay. Generated by immunoSEQ multiplex PCR, the TCRdb table keeps only in-frame clones and is missing some. The table records tens of thousands of clones, under 75% of them present only once. Stated time point: pre-treatment sample, taken before nivolumab and TIL therapy. The material was blood, obtained at baseline. Receptor source: a person between 25 and 79 years old with non-small cell lung cancer.

The chain employs TRBV29-1 and TRBJ2-1, with D perhaps TRBD1 (6 bases). The CDR3 is 15 residues long. Trimming removed 6 bases at V and 4 bases at J, with 19 bases between. CDR1 and CDR2 (germline): SQVTM, ANQGSEA. The CDR3 coding sequence is TGCAGCGTCGAGTACCGGGACAAAGCTTACAATGAGCAGTTCTTC. Translation: CSVEYRDKAYNEQFF.

This clone was seen once. This chain uses TRBV5-1 with TRBJ2-3; TRBD2 matches 13 bases. The CDR3 is 16 amino acids. In germline, CDR1 is SGHRS, CDR2 YFSETQ. Trimming cost V 4 bases and J 6 bases; bases outside gene matches: 8. CDR3 loop: CASSGPLAGGPDTQYF. CDR3 nucleotide sequence: TGCGCCAGCAGCGGCCCACTAGCGGGAGGGCCCGATACGCAGTATTTT.

The chain is built from TRBV5-8 and TRBJ2-6; 7 bases are a match to TRBD1. This CDR3 comprises 14 residues. J gave up 4 bases and V 7 bases, and 5 bases lay outside the gene matches. Germline V gene data show CDR1 as SGHTS and CDR2 as YDEGEE. CDR3 bases: TGTGCCAGCCAAACAGGGGTCGGGGCCAACGTCCTGACTTTC. Its protein product is CASQTGVGANVLTF.

The CDR3 here is CASSGDSAGLKLFF. CDR3 coding DNA: TGTGCCAGCAGCGGGGACAGCGCGGGGTTAAAACTGTTTTTT. The V gene is TRBV7-9, the J gene TRBJ1-4; TRBD1 agrees at 7 bases. The trim removed 5 bases at V and 10 bases at J, leaving 10 bases unmatched. Germline V gene lookup returns CDR1 SEHNR and CDR2 FQNEAQ (reference sequence). CDR3 length: 14 amino acids.

The chain joins TRBV15 to TRBJ2-3; D is perhaps TRBD2 (6 bases). V dropped 1 base and J dropped 0 bases, with 11 bases sitting between them. Germline V lookup: CDR1 LNHNV, CDR2 YYDKDF (reference sequence). There are 16 residues in the CDR3. In nucleotides, the CDR3 is TGTGCCACCAGCAGAGGGGACTTCGTTAGCACAGATACGCAGTATTTT. Its protein is CATSRGDFVSTDTQYF.

The chain has TRBV28 and TRBJ2-7; D possibly corresponds to TRBD2 (5 bases). The CDR3 is made up of 13 amino acids. V dropped 5 bases and J dropped 5 bases, with 13 bases sitting between them. CDR1 is MDHEN, CDR2 SYDVKM, per germline. CDR3 in amino acids: CASSEVGVDEQYF. CDR3 sequence (DNA): TGTGCCAGCAGTGAGGTGGGAGTGGACGAGCAGTACTTC.

The chain links TRBV9 to TRBJ1-2; 7 bases fit TRBD1. This CDR3 has 15 amino acids. With 3 bases clipped from V and 1 base from J, the junction kept 6 bases outside the gene matches. Germline CDR1 is SGDLS and CDR2 is YYNGEE. The CDR3 sequence is CASSAGQVYNYGYTF. CDR3 bases: TGTGCCAGCAGCGCCGGACAGGTCTATAACTATGGCTACACCTTC.